This TCR beta chain is from a study of blood T cells in healthy people across ages. The CDR3 length is 17 residues. The trim removed 5 bases at V and 0 bases at J, leaving 11 bases unmatched. A sample-barcoded 5' primer and a J-beta primer mix were used in a second PCR of roughly 6 to 12 cycles. TCRdb recomputed calls from the 5' RACE reads with MiXCR, one row per CDR3 protein. Among 1 million to 1.2 million distinct CDR3 sequences listed, around two fifths were seen once. This clonotype was detected a few times. The clonotype originates from a man aged 18-30 years in good health. V gene TRBV12-3 or TRBV12-4 combines with J gene TRBJ2-3, with 7 positions matching TRBD2. Material: blood. The CDR3 here is CASSPSPGGGSTDTQYF. The DNA for the CDR3 is TGTGCCAGCAGTCCCTCACCGGGCGGGGGTAGCACAGATACGCAGTATTTT.